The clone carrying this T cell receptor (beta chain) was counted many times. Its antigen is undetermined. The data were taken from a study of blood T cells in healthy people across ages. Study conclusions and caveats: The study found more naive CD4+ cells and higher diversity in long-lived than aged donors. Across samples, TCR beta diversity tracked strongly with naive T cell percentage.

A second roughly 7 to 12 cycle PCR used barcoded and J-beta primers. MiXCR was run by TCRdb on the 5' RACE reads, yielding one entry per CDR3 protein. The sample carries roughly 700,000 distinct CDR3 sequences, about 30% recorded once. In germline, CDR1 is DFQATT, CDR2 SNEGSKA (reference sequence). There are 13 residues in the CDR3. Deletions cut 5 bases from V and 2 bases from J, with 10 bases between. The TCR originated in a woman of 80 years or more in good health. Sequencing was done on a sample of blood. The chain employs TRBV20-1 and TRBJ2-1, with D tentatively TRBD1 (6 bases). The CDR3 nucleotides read TGCAGTGCTTTAAGGACAGCCTACAATGAGCAGTTCTTC. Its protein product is CSALRTAYNEQFF.